This TCR beta chain emerged from a study of T cell repertoires in cytomegalovirus infection. Study-level background: Recently described HLA-C-restricted plus well-studied HLA-B-restricted CMV epitopes were used. It was the public TCR beta signatures that indicated both CMV infection and matching HLA type. Broader study findings: People with CMV and the relevant HLA were identified by cumulative public TCR beta family frequency. HLA-C-restricted TCR beta clonotypes specific for CMV led the ex vivo response.

One entry per CDR3 protein, called by TCRdb with MiXCR from the reads. This table holds about 920,000 distinct CDR3 sequences, roughly 31% found once. CDR1 is MNHEY, CDR2 SMNVEV, per germline (reference sequence). Between the trimmed V and J ends, which lost 5 bases and 8 bases, there was a span of 15 bases. This CDR3 spans 13 amino acids. As for this clonotype: Its antigen is unidentified.

The sequencing here drew on cultured CD8+ T cells from PBMCs, taken from culture after CMV antigen stimulation. This receptor was obtained from a human donor in good health (CMV status not recorded). Some clones in this sample may be carry-over from other donors' samples. The V gene is TRBV27, the J gene TRBJ1-2, with a weak D call TRBD1 (6 bases). CDR3 DNA: TGTGCCAGCAGTCAGCAGGGGATGGGGGGCTACACCTTC. It encodes CASSQQGMGGYTF.